The present entry profiles one T cell receptor beta chain with its context. Its cognate antigen is unknown. The assay was immunoSEQ multiplex PCR, and TCRdb's table has in-frame clones only and misses some. The data contain over 110,000 clones, around 90% of them singletons. This entry comes from a study of T cell responses to AZD1222 COVID-19 vaccine. Regarding the study as a whole: An increase in Spike-specific TCR breadth and depth was observed after two AZD1222 doses.

CDR3 length equals 12 residues. CDR1 and CDR2 (germline): SGHVS, FQNEAQ. The germline V and J ends were trimmed by 3 bases and 10 bases, with 10 bases remaining between them. The V and J genes are TRBV7-8 and TRBJ2-1; D tentatively fits TRBD1 or TRBD2 (5 bases each). Sequences were derived from peripheral blood, sampled 28 days after the second AZD1222 dose. The sequence derives from an adult who received the AZD1222 COVID-19 vaccine. CDR3 residues: CASSLGPPEQFF. In DNA form, the CDR3 reads TGTGCCAGCAGCTTGGGACCCCCGGAGCAGTTCTTC.